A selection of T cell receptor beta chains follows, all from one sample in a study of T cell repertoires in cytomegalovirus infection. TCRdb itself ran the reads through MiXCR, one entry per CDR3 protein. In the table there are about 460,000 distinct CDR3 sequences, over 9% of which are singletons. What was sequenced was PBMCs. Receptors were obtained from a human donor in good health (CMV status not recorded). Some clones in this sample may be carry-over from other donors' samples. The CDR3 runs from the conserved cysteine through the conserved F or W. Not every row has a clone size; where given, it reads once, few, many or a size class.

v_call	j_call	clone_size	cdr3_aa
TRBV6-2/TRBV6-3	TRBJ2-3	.	CASSRLTSGGADTQYF
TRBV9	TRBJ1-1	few	CASSVGDIILEAFF
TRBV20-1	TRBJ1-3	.	CSAPSRSSGNTIYF
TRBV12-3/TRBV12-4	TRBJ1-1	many	CASSSSRGNTEAFF
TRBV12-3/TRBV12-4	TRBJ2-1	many	CASSLGAREQFF
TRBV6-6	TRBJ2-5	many	CASSYRGAQETQYF
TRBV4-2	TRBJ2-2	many	CASSQAFLTGGNTGELFF
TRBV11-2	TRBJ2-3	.	CASERWGGADTQYF
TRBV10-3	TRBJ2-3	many	CAIREVSGRTDTQYF
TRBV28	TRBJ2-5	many	CASIPAVAGSKRRETQYF
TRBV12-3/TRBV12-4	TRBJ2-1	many	CASSLYEQFF
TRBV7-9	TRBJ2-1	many	CASSLGTGARNEQFF
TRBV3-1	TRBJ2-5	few	CASSQSRRVQETQYF
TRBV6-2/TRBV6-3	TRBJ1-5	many	CASSYGAQSSPVSNQPQHF
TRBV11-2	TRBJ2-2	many	CASSLGTGAGELFF
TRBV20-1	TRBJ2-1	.	CSAQGLERVYNEQFF